This T cell receptor (beta chain) appears in the sequencing data of a study of shared clonotypes between healthy human individuals. Study context: CD4 naive cells filled three plates per donor, CD4 memory three, CD8 naive two and CD8 memory one.

Sequencing was performed with immunoSEQ multiplex PCR; in TCRdb, only in-frame clones are kept and a portion is missing. The repertoire holds some 1,900,000 clones, with around 96% as singletons. To note about this clone: Its specificity is unknown.

Study findings and constraints: The generation probabilities recorded for non-shared clonotypes fell below those of clonotypes shared by all four donors.

This CDR3 spans 13 amino acids. Per the germline V gene, CDR1 is SQVTM and CDR2 is ANQGSEA. V was clipped by 6 bases and J by 4 bases, with 15 bases between them. Terminally differentiated effector memory CD45RA+ cells were left out of the naive CD8 fraction, which was CD45RO-negative and positively selected for CCR7. Recent vaccinations or acute infections were absent in the healthy HIV-negative adult donors. The J gene is TRBJ1-1, the V gene TRBV29-1, with D tentatively TRBD1 (6 bases). The TCR sequence derives from a man between 18 and 29 years old in good health. Sequenced input: naive CD8+ T cells sorted from blood. The CDR3 DNA reads TGCAGCGTCGAGGGGGAAGGGGTCACTGAAGCTTTCTTT. Encoded protein: CSVEGEGVTEAFF. The entire variable domain, with the rest obtained from reference TRBV29-1 and TRBJ1-1, is as follows: SAVISQKPSRDICQRGTSLTIQCQVDSQVTMMFWYRQQPGQSLTLIATANQGSEATYESGFVIDKFPISRPNLTFSTLTVSNMSPEDSSIYLCSVEGEGVTEAFFGQGTRLTVV.